The 19 T cell receptor beta chains below all came from one sample that was sequenced in a study of T-cell reconstitution after alpha-beta-depleted transplantation in children. Using unique molecular identifiers, the investigators prepared the TCRbeta library. TCRdb recomputed calls from the PCR reads with MiXCR, one row per CDR3 protein. Of over 550,000 distinct CDR3 sequences listed, over 9.5% are singletons. Here the sequenced sample was PBMCs from the stem cell graft donor, taken from the stem cell graft. The source of these receptors is a human donor who donated a stem cell graft to a child with acute myeloid leukemia.

In this sample, this clonotype turned up a few times. The chain carries TRBV10-3 and TRBJ2-7; D is unresolved. Germline lookup yields CDR1 ENHRY and CDR2 SYGVKD. The CDR3 is 12 amino acids. The V and J ends lost 5 bases and 2 bases respectively, with 7 bases between them. CDR3 sequence reads: CAISQSAYEQYF. The DNA for the CDR3 is TGTGCCATCAGTCAGAGCGCCTACGAGCAGTACTTC.

This clonotype was seen more than once but under ten times. The chain has TRBV5-1 and TRBJ2-5; 10 bases align to TRBD2. Germline V lookup: CDR1 SGHRS, CDR2 YFSETQ. This CDR3 comprises 17 residues. The junction had 11 bases not matched to a gene; V was cut back by 1 base and J by 5 bases. The CDR3 sequence: CASSLRASGRGDETQYF. CDR3 bases: TGCGCCAGCAGCTTGCGAGCTAGCGGGAGAGGGGATGAGACCCAGTACTTC.

The V and J genes are TRBV5-1 and TRBJ2-7; weak D call: TRBD2 (5 bases). This CDR3 has 14 amino acids. Germline CDR1 reads SGHRS; CDR2 reads YFSETQ. Trimming removed 1 base from V and 5 bases from J, with 13 bases in between. Here the CDR3 DNA reads TGCGCCAGCAGCTTGCTGGGGTCAGCGGACGAGCAGTACTTC. This codes for CASSLLGSADEQYF.

This clonotype was seen more than once but under ten times. The rearrangement uses TRBV12-3 or TRBV12-4 and TRBJ1-1; D might be TRBD1 (5 bases). There are 13 residues in the CDR3. The germline V and J ends were trimmed by 6 bases and 7 bases, with 15 bases remaining between them. Here the CDR3 reads CASSPRWGIEAFF. In nucleotides, the CDR3 is TGTGCCAGCAGCCCTCGTTGGGGGATTGAAGCTTTCTTT.

This clonotype was seen a few times. The chain is built from TRBV2 and TRBJ2-1; a possible D gene is TRBD1 (5 bases). The CDR3 length is 11 residues. V lost 10 bases to trimming and J lost 3 bases, with 7 bases between them. Germline V gene lookup returns CDR1 SNHLY and CDR2 FYNNEI. In DNA form, the CDR3 reads TGTGCCACAGGGTACTACAATGAGCAGTTCTTC. Protein: CATGYYNEQFF.

This clonotype occurred many times. The V call is TRBV20-1, the J call TRBJ1-1; D is undetermined. The V end was cut by 6 bases, the J end by 0 bases, with 14 bases between. CDR3 length: 14 amino acids. Per the germline V gene, CDR1 is DFQATT and CDR2 is SNEGSKA (reference sequence). In DNA form, the CDR3 reads TGCAGTGCCCAATACGAGGTTATGAACACTGAAGCTTTCTTT. Translation: CSAQYEVMNTEAFF.

This clonotype came up a few times. This chain uses TRBV28 with TRBJ2-3; D is unresolved. Germline CDR1 and CDR2: MDHEN and SYDVKM. V lost 3 bases and J lost 8, with 12 bases in between. The length of the CDR3 is 13 residues. The CDR3 DNA follows: TGTGCCAGCAGTTTGTTTTCCCTGGGTACGCAGTATTTT. Protein: CASSLFSLGTQYF.

This chain joins TRBV6-2 or TRBV6-3 and TRBJ2-7; D is unresolved. Trimming pared 7 bases from V and 6 bases from J, leaving 16 bases between. Germline CDR1 is MNHEY and CDR2 is SVGEGT. This CDR3 comprises 13 residues. CDR3 region: CASTSFAIGEQYF. The CDR3 nucleotides are TGTGCCAGCACTTCCTTTGCGATTGGCGAGCAGTACTTC.

CDR3 sequence (DNA): TGTGCCAGCAGGAGCCCTAGCGGGAGGGTCGATGGTGAGCAGTTCTTC. This encodes CASRSPSGRVDGEQFF. The V and J genes are TRBV6-2 or TRBV6-3 and TRBJ2-1; 12 bases match TRBD2. CDR1 MNHEY and CDR2 SVGEGT come from the germline V gene. The trim removed 6 bases at V and 9 bases at J, leaving 12 bases unmatched. The CDR3 is 16 residues long.

CDR3 nucleotides: TGTGCCAGCAGTTGGGGTAGCAACTACGAGCAGTACTTC. Amino acid sequence: CASSWGSNYEQYF. The rearrangement joins TRBV6-2 or TRBV6-3 to TRBJ2-7; no firm D call. The germline CDR1 and CDR2 sequences are MNHEY and SVGEGT. The CDR3 has 13 residues. V gave up 4 bases and J gave up 3 bases, with 10 bases separating them.

The V and J genes are TRBV28 and TRBJ2-2; D perhaps matches TRBD1 (6 bases). The V and J ends lost 5 bases and 7 bases respectively, with 8 bases between them. The CDR3 contains 12 residues. Germline V CDR1 and CDR2: MDHEN, SYDVKM. This chain's CDR3 is CASSTGFGELFF. CDR3 DNA: TGTGCCAGCAGTACAGGGTTCGGGGAGCTGTTTTTT.

There are many counts of this clonotype. The chain links TRBV6-5 to TRBJ2-7, with TRBD1 identical over 7 bases. Germline V gives CDR1 MNHEY, CDR2 SVGAGI. The trim removed 6 bases at V and 4 bases at J, leaving 12 bases unmatched. This CDR3 comprises 15 residues. The CDR3, as DNA: TGTGCCAGCAGCCCGGCCGGGACAGCTCGGTACGAGCAGTACTTC. Translation: CASSPAGTARYEQYF.

This clonotype was counted a few times. The rearrangement links TRBV11-2 to TRBJ2-3; 8 nucleotides align to TRBD1. V was clipped by 2 bases and J by 3 bases; unmatched bases: 13. Germline V gives CDR1 SGHAT, CDR2 FQNNGV. This CDR3 is 18 amino acids long. CDR3 residues: CASSLISRAGGATDTQYF. CDR3 bases: TGTGCCAGCAGCTTAATATCAAGGGCAGGGGGCGCGACAGATACGCAGTATTTT.

J is TRBJ1-4 and V is TRBV7-2; 8 bases fit TRBD1. The V and J ends lost 2 bases and 4 bases, in that order; junction bases with no gene match: 3. The CDR3 consists of 15 residues. The germline CDR1 and CDR2 sequences are SGHTA and FQGNSA. The CDR3 reads CASSLPGQVNEKLFF. The CDR3 DNA reads as TGTGCCAGCAGCTTACCGGGACAGGTTAATGAAAAACTGTTTTTT. The variable domain in full, with the rest retrieved from reference TRBV7-2 and TRBJ1-4, is GAGVSQSPSNKVTEKGKDVELRCDPISGHTALYWYRQSLGQGLEFLIYFQGNSAPDKSGLPSDRFSAERTGGSVSTLTIQRTQQEDSAVYLCASSLPGQVNEKLFFGSGTQLSVL.

This clonotype has just a few counts. The V and J genes are TRBV4-1 and TRBJ1-5; 8 positions match TRBD1. There are 16 residues in the CDR3. Germline V gene sequence: CDR1 MGHRA, CDR2 YSYEKL. Unmatched junction bases numbered 7, after V lost 0 bases and J lost 6 bases. The CDR3 here is CASSQDSQGAFQPQHF. The CDR3 DNA is TGCGCCAGCAGCCAAGATTCGCAGGGGGCCTTTCAGCCCCAGCATTTT.

This clonotype was recorded at least ten times. This sequence joins TRBV10-2 and TRBJ1-2; 7 nucleotides agree with TRBD1. CDR1 is WSHSY and CDR2 is SAAADI in the germline V gene. CDR3 size: 13 residues. V shed 7 bases, J shed 4 bases, and the junction held 6 bases outside the gene matches. The CDR3 loop is CASKLTGTYGYTF. CDR3 nucleotides: TGCGCCAGCAAGCTGACAGGGACCTATGGCTACACCTTC.

This clonotype was counted only a few times. V is TRBV28 and J is TRBJ2-3, with 7 positions matching TRBD1. The germline V gene encodes CDR1 MDHEN and CDR2 SYDVKM. With 4 bases clipped from V and 0 bases from J, the junction kept 7 bases outside the gene matches. The CDR3 covers 16 residues. Written as DNA, the CDR3 is TGTGCCAGCAGTTCCCCCCGGGACAGAAGCACAGATACGCAGTATTTT. It translates to CASSSPRDRSTDTQYF. Full variable domain (missing parts from reference TRBV28 and TRBJ2-3): DVKVTQSSRYLVKRTGEKVFLECVQDMDHENMFWYRQDPGLGLRLIYFSYDVKMKEKGDIPEGYSVSREKKERFSLILESASTNQTSMYLCASSSPRDRSTDTQYFGPGTRLTVL.

This chain uses TRBV7-3 with TRBJ2-1, with 7 bases aligning to TRBD1. This CDR3 has 12 amino acids. Losses at the gene ends were 5 bases for V and 10 bases for J; bases not matched to a gene: 5. The V gene's germline CDR1 is SGHTA and CDR2 FQGTGA. Here the CDR3 reads CASSRGPEEQFF. As DNA, the CDR3 is TGTGCCAGCAGCAGGGGGCCCGAAGAGCAGTTCTTC.

The chain joins TRBV7-2 to TRBJ2-7; 8 nucleotides match TRBD2. V shed 7 bases, J shed 0 bases, and the junction held 8 bases outside the gene matches. Germline-derived CDR1 and CDR2 are SGHTA and FQGNSA. The CDR3 loop spans 15 amino acids. DNA of the CDR3: TGTGCCAGCACCCTAACTAGCGGAAGCTCCTACGAGCAGTACTTC. Protein product: CASTLTSGSSYEQYF. The full variable domain, in which reference TRBV7-2 and TRBJ2-7 provide the parts outside the CDR3, is GAGVSQSPSNKVTEKGKDVELRCDPISGHTALYWYRQSLGQGLEFLIYFQGNSAPDKSGLPSDRFSAERTGGSVSTLTIQRTQQEDSAVYLCASTLTSGSSYEQYFGPGTRLTVT.